This TCR beta chain derives from a study of cytomegalovirus exposure and HLA in healthy donors. Study results and caveats: Prior analysis indicated that the majority of TCR beta V segments exhibited productivity approximately 90% or approximately 30% of the time. Certain sequence variants were highly shared and formed a cluster, and this cluster was likely a sequencing artifact.

Vbeta (60) and Jbeta (13) primers were used in the PCR. Libraries were prepared by immunoSEQ multiplex PCR; TCRdb keeps only in-frame clonotypes and omits some of them. The data contain some 170,000 clones, around 79% of them seen just once; the ten biggest clones take up approximately 4.5%. Of note for this clone: Its antigen is not known.

This CDR3 spans 15 amino acids. Trimming stripped 4 bases from V and 1 base from J, with 13 bases between. CDR1 is MGHDK, CDR2 SYGVNS, per germline. The J gene is TRBJ1-1, the V gene TRBV25-1; D might be TRBD1 (5 bases). The clonotype originates from a man aged 40-55 years in good health and CMV-seronegative. The sequencing input was PBMCs. CDR3 amino acids: CASSGATVRNTEAFF. DNA for the CDR3: TGTGCCAGCAGTGGCGCGACAGTTAGGAACACTGAAGCTTTCTTT.